This TCR beta chain was sequenced in a study of naive and memory T cell subsets. An equimolar mix of two oligonucleotides served as the beta constant-region primer for TRBC1 and TRBC2. Ligated cDNA was amplified by four rounds of PCR with nested alpha and beta constant-region primers and SP2. A 12-nucleotide UMI and the SP2 primer were added to the cDNA 3' end by oligonucleotide ligation. TCRdb passed the UMI-ligation and nested PCR reads through MiXCR, listing each CDR3 protein once. Here the sample spans about 120,000 distinct CDR3 sequences, 35% to 40% being singletons. Separate alpha and beta amplification began at the second PCR step. Four subsets defined by CD45RA and CD27 were sorted after CD3, CD4, CD8 and live/dead staining. Sequences were obtained from central memory CD4+ T cells from blood. This receptor was obtained from a human donor in good health.

The CDR3 region has the DNA TGTGCCAGTTCTGAGTCGGGTCTCCACACTGAAGCTTTCTTT. Protein product: CASSESGLHTEAFF. The chain is built from TRBV5-5 and TRBJ1-1, with D unresolved. The germline gives CDR1 SGHKS, CDR2 YYEKEE (reference sequence). V shed 8 bases and J shed 3 bases, with 17 bases lying between them. CDR3 length: 14 residues.